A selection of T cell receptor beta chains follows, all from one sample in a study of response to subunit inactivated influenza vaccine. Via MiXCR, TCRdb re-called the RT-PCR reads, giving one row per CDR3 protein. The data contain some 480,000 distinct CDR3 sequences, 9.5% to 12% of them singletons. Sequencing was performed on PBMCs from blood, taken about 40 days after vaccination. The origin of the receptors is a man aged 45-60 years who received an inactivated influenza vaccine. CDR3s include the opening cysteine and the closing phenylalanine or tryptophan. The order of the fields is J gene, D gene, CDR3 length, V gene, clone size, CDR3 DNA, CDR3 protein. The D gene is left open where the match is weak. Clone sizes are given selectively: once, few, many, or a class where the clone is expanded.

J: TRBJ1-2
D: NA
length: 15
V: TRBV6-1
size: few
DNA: TGTGCCAGCAGTCCCGACTGGGCACAATTTTATGGCTACACCTTC
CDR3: CASSPDWAQFYGYTF

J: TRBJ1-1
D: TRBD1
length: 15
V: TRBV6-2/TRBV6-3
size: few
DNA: TGTGCCAGCAGTCTCCACCGGGACAGGGGAACTGAAGCTTTCTTT
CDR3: CASSLHRDRGTEAFF

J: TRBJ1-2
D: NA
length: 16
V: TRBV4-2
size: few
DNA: TGTGCCAGCAGCCAAGATTTTGGGATCCTAGGTCATGGCTACACCTTC
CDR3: CASSQDFGILGHGYTF

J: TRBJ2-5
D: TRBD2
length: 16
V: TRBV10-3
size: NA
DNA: TGTGCCATCAGTGAGTCGACTAGCCGGGGAGTGGAGACCCAGTACTTC
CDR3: CAISESTSRGVETQYF

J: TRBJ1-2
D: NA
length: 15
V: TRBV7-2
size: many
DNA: TGTGCCAGCAGCTTAGAGCACGCCTTCAACTATGGCTACACCTTC
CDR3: CASSLEHAFNYGYTF

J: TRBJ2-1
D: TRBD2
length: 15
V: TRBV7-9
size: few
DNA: TGTGCCAGCAGCTTGTCCTGGCGGGAGAGTAATGAGCAGTTCTTC
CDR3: CASSLSWRESNEQFF

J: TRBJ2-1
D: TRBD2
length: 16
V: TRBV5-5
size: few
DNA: TGTGCCAGCAGCTCCTCGGCTAGCGGGTTCTACAATGAGCAGTTCTTC
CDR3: CASSSSASGFYNEQFF

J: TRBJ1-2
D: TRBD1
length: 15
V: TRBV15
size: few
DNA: TGTGCCACCAGCAGAGGACAGGGACTTAACTATGGCTACACCTTC
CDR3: CATSRGQGLNYGYTF

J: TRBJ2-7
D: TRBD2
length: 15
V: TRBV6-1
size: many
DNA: TGTGCCAGCAGGACGGGAGGGACTTTGGGTCTCGAGCAGTACTTC
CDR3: CASRTGGTLGLEQYF

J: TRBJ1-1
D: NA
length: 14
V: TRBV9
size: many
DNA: TGTGCCAGCAGCGTAATCACCCGGTACACTGAAGCTTTCTTT
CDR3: CASSVITRYTEAFF

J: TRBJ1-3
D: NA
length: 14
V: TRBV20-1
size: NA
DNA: TGCAGTGCTAGACACCCGTCGACAGGAAACACCATATATTTT
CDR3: CSARHPSTGNTIYF

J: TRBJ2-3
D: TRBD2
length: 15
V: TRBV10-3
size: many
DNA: TGTGCCATCAGCTTGGCGGGAGGGCTCACAGATACGCAGTATTTT
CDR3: CAISLAGGLTDTQYF

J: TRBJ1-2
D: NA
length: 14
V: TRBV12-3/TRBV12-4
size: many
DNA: TGTGCCAGCAGTTCCCGAAGGGGAAACTATGGCTACACCTTC
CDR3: CASSSRRGNYGYTF

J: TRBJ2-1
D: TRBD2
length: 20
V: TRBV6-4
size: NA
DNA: TGTGCCAGCAGTGACTCGATTGGACTAGCGGGGGGGAGCTCCTACAATGAGCAGTTCTTC
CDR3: CASSDSIGLAGGSSYNEQFF

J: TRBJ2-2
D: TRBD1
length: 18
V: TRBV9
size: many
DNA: TGTGCCAGCAGCGGATCATTTACCGGGACAGGGGTTACCGGGGAGCTGTTTTTT
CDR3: CASSGSFTGTGVTGELFF

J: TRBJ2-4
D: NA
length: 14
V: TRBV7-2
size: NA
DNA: TGTGCCAGCAGCTCCCCGGACAGCGGGTGGGGTCAGTACTTC
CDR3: CASSSPDSGWGQYF

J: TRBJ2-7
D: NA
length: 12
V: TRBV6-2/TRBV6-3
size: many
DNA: TGTGCCAGCAGTCCCTCCGACGAAGAGCAGTACTTC
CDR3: CASSPSDEEQYF

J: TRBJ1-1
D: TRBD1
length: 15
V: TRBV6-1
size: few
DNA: TGTGCCAGCATCCTCGGAGAGGGGGCCGGAACTGAAGCTTTCTTT
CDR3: CASILGEGAGTEAFF

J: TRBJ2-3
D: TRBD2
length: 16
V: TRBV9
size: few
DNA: TGTGCCAGCAGCCTCAGACTAGCGGGAGCTTCAGATACGCAGTATTTT
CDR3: CASSLRLAGASDTQYF

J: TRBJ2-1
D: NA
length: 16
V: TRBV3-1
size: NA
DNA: TGTGCCAGCAGCCAAGCACAGGCTCGCTCCTACAATGAGCAGTTCTTC
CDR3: CASSQAQARSYNEQFF

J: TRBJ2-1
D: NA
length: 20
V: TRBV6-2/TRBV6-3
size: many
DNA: TGTGCCAGCAGTTACTCGAATCTTTTCAGGGGCGAAACTACCTACAATGAGCAGTTCTTC
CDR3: CASSYSNLFRGETTYNEQFF

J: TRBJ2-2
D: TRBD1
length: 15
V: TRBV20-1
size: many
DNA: TGCAGTGCCAGACAGGGGGCAATTAGGACCGGGGAGCTGTTTTTT
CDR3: CSARQGAIRTGELFF

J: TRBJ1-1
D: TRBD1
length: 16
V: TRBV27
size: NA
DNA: TGTGCCAGCAGTTTATGGGGGACAGGGACAGTGCGCGGAGCTTTCTTT
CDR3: CASSLWGTGTVRGAFF

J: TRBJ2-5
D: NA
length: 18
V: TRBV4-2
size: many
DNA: TGTGCCAGCAGCCAAGATCCCTTTTTTCGGGGGAGTCAAGAGACCCAGTACTTC
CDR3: CASSQDPFFRGSQETQYF

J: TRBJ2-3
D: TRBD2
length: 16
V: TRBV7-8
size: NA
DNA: TGTGCCAGCAGCTTAGCGACTAGCGGCCACTCGAATACGCAGTATTTT
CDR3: CASSLATSGHSNTQYF

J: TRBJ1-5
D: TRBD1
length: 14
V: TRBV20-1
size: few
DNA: TGCAGTGCTTACAGGGGAATGGGGATCCAGCCCCAGCATTTT
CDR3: CSAYRGMGIQPQHF

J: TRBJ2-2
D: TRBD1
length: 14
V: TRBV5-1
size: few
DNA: TGCGCCAGCAGCATACAGGGGGCTGGCGGGGAGCTGTTTTTT
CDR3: CASSIQGAGGELFF

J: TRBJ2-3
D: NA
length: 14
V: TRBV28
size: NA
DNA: TGTGCCAGCAGTGTCCGGTACAGCACAGATACGCAGTATTTT
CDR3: CASSVRYSTDTQYF

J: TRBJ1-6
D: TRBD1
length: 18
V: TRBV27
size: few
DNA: TGTGCCAGCAGTTTTATGTTCACAGGGGGCTTTGGTAATTCACCCCTCCACTTT
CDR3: CASSFMFTGGFGNSPLHF

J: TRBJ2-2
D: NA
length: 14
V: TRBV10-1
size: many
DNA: TGCGCCAGCAGTGTCTCAACGGGTGCCGGGGAGCTGTTTTTT
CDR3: CASSVSTGAGELFF

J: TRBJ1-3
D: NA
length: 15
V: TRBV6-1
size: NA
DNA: TGTGCCAGTGGGCAGGCCTATCGCTCTGGAAACACCATATATTTT
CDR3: CASGQAYRSGNTIYF

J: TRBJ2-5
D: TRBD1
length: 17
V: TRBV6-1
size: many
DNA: TGTGCCAGCAGGGCCGGGACAGGGGTCCACAAGAAAGAGACCCAGTACTTC
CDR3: CASRAGTGVHKKETQYF

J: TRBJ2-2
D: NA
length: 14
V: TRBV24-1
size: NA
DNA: TGTGCCACCACGTCAGACACGAATACCGGGGAGCTGTTTTTT
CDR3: CATTSDTNTGELFF

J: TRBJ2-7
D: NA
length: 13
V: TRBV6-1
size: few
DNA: TGTGCCAGCAGCGGAGGGGTGCTTGACGAGCAGTACTTC
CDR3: CASSGGVLDEQYF

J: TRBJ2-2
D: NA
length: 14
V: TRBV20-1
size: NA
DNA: TGCAGTGCTAGAGTTCAGGGGTCGGCCGGGGAGCTGTTTTTT
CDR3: CSARVQGSAGELFF

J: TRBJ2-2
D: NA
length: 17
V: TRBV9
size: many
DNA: TGTGCCAGCAGCGGAGTTTCGGGTGCTCTCAAGGCCGGGGAGCTGTTTTTT
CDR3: CASSGVSGALKAGELFF

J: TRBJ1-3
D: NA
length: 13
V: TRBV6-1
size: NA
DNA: TGTGCCAGCACCTCGGACGTTGGAAACACCATATATTTT
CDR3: CASTSDVGNTIYF

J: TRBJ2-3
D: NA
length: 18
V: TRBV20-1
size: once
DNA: TGCTGTGCTAGAGATAGGCGCCGGCGGCCCAATAGCACAGATACGCAGTATTTT
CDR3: CCARDRRRRPNSTDTQYF

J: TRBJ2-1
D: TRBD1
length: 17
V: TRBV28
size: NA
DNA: TGTGCCAGCAGTTCTACGGCAGACAGGGGGCGCGCGGATGAGCAGTTCTTC
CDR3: CASSSTADRGRADEQFF

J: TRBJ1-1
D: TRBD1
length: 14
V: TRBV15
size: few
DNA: TGTGCCACCAGCAGAAACAGGGGAGGCACTGAAGCTTTCTTT
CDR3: CATSRNRGGTEAFF

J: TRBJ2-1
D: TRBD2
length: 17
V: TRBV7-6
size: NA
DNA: TGTGCCAGCAGCTTAGCGCCTAGCGGGGGGGCCAAGTATGAGCAGTTCTTC
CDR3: CASSLAPSGGAKYEQFF

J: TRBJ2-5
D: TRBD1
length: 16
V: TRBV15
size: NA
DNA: TGTGCCACCAGCGACGCGATAAGGACAGGGGAAGAGACCCAGTACTTC
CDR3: CATSDAIRTGEETQYF

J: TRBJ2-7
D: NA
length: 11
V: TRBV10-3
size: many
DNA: TGTGCCATCAGTGCACAGAGCGAGCAGTACTTC
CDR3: CAISAQSEQYF

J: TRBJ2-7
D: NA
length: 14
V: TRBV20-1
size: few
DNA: TGCAGTGCTAGAGATGAACGAACTATCTACGAGCAGTACTTC
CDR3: CSARDERTIYEQYF

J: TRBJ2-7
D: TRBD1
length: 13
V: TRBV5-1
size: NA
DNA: TGCGCCAGCAGCTCGACAGGGTGGGACGAGCAGTACTTC
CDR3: CASSSTGWDEQYF

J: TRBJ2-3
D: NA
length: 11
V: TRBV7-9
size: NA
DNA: TGTGCCAGCAGCTTTGATTATACGCAGTATTTT
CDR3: CASSFDYTQYF

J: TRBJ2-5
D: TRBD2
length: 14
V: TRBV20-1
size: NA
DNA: TGCAGTGCTAGAGTAGCGGGGGCCAAGAAGACCCAGTACTTC
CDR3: CSARVAGAKKTQYF